The source of this T cell receptor (beta chain) is a study of blood T cell repertoires in COVID-19. Self-reported history from a screening survey and questionnaire set each donor's cohort. The table came from immunoSEQ multiplex PCR; TCRdb's copy has only in-frame clones and leaves some out. The sample consists of about 150,000 clones, roughly 78% of them appearing once. V shed 2 bases, J shed 4 bases, and the junction held 5 bases outside the gene matches. The CDR3 spans 16 residues. CDR1 and CDR2 from the germline V gene are SGHNT and YENEEA. The TCR was taken from a woman between 50 and 59 years old who had recovered from COVID-19. This chain connects TRBV11-3 to TRBJ2-1; 10 bases fit TRBD2. The sequenced material came from PBMCs or T cells enriched from blood (not recorded which). CDR3 sequence (DNA): TGTGCCAGCAGCTTATGGTCTAGCGGGGGATACAATGAGCAGTTCTTC. Translated, it gives CASSLWSSGGYNEQFF. Full variable domain (outside the CDR3, taken from reference TRBV11-3 and TRBJ2-1): EAGVVQSPRYKIIEKKQPVAFWCNPISGHNTLYWYLQNLGQGPELLIRYENEEAVDDSQLPKDRFSAERLKGVDSTLKIQPAELGDSAVYLCASSLWSSGGYNEQFFGPGTRLTVL.